These T cell receptor beta chains were read from a single sample in a study of memory CD4+ T cells and cytomegalovirus serostatus. The data were produced by immunoSEQ multiplex PCR, yet TCRdb's version contains in-frame clones alone and is incomplete. The profile shows roughly 50,000 clones, 82% of them singletons. Sequencing was carried out using memory CD4+ T cells from blood. These receptors all stem from an adult in good health and CMV-seronegative. Some clones in this sample may be carry-over from other donors' samples. Each CDR3 is given with its conserved first and last residue. The D gene is left open where the match is weak. Clone size is not always given. Where it is, it says once, few, many or a class for expanded clones.

TRBV10-3	once	TRBJ2-1	TRBD1	TGTGCCACCGGCGCCCGGGACAGGGGGCTCAATGAGCAGTTCTTC	CATGARDRGLNEQFF
TRBV7-9	.	TRBJ1-5	.	TGTGCCAGCAGCCCCGACAGGAATCAGCCCCAGCATTTT	CASSPDRNQPQHF
TRBV30	.	TRBJ2-7	TRBD1	TGTGCCTGGAGCAGAGGGACAGCGCGAGCCTCCGAGCAGTACTTC	CAWSRGTARASEQYF
TRBV9	.	TRBJ1-3	.	TGTGCCAGCAGCGTACTTGACAGCCCAGGGAACACCATATATTTT	CASSVLDSPGNTIYF
TRBV7-9	few	TRBJ1-2	TRBD1	TGTGCCAGCAGCCCGCCTCGGACAGGGGATACCTATGGCTACACCTTC	CASSPPRTGDTYGYTF
TRBV28	.	TRBJ1-5	.	TGTGCCAGCAGTGGGGATTCAAATCAGCCCCAGCATTTT	CASSGDSNQPQHF
TRBV6-5	once	TRBJ1-1	TRBD1	TGTGCCAGCAGTTACTCGAATCAGGGGGATACTGAAGCTTTCTTT	CASSYSNQGDTEAFF
TRBV18	.	TRBJ2-2	.	TGTGCCGCGCGCTCCGGGACCGGGGAGCTGTTTTTT	CAARSGTGELFF
TRBV7-2	.	TRBJ2-1	TRBD1	TGTGCCAGCAGCTCCGACAGGGCAGGGAACAATGAGCAGTTCTTC	CASSSDRAGNNEQFF
TRBV5-1	.	TRBJ2-7	.	TGCGCCAGCAGCTTGGGGCAGACGACCACCTACGAGCAGTACTTC	CASSLGQTTTYEQYF
TRBV29-1	few	TRBJ2-3	TRBD2	TGCAGCGTTGGTCGCGGGGGGACAGATACGCAGTATTTT	CSVGRGGTDTQYF
TRBV18	.	TRBJ1-3	.	TGTGCCAGCTCCCGCGACGGTGACTTTGGCGGAAACACCATATATTTT	CASSRDGDFGGNTIYF
TRBV4-1	.	TRBJ2-7	TRBD2	TGCGCCAGCAGCCAAGCGGGTAGCGGGAGAACCTACGAGCAGTACTTC	CASSQAGSGRTYEQYF
TRBV2	few	TRBJ1-1	TRBD1	TGTGCCAGCAGTCGACAGGGGGCGCCTACTGAAGCTTTCTTT	CASSRQGAPTEAFF
TRBV6-1	.	TRBJ2-7	.	TGTGCCAGCAGTGCTCAAGCGGCGCAGGGTCCCTACGAGCAGTACTTC	CASSAQAAQGPYEQYF
TRBV9	.	TRBJ1-1	.	TGTGCCAGCAGCATGACCCTGAACACTGAAGCTTTCTTT	CASSMTLNTEAFF
TRBV15	.	TRBJ2-7	TRBD2	TGTGCCACCAGCCCAGGGGGCCCTAGCGGGAGGAATTCGATACGGGAGCAGTACTTC	CATSPGGPSGRNSIREQYF
TRBV27	.	TRBJ2-2	.	TGTGCCAGCAGTTTATCTGACCAACGCACCCCTACTGGGGAGCTGTTTTTT	CASSLSDQRTPTGELFF
TRBV11-2	.	TRBJ2-1	TRBD2	TGTGCCAGCAGCACCCGGGGACTAGCGGGATACTCCTACAATGAGCAGTTCTTC	CASSTRGLAGYSYNEQFF
TRBV4-2	.	TRBJ2-7	TRBD2	TGTGCCAGCAGCCAGGGCCCCGGGGGGACTAGCGGAACTTACGAGCAGTACTTC	CASSQGPGGTSGTYEQYF
TRBV5-1	.	TRBJ1-2	.	TGCGCCAGCAGCTTGTACGTAAACTATGGCTACACCTTC	CASSLYVNYGYTF
TRBV13	.	TRBJ2-7	TRBD1	TGTGCCAGCAGCACTAGACCGGGACAGGGCGGGTCCGAGCAGTACTTC	CASSTRPGQGGSEQYF
TRBV5-1	.	TRBJ2-2	.	TGCGCCAGCAGCTTGGACCGAGCCGGAAAGAACACCGGGGAGCTGTTTTTT	CASSLDRAGKNTGELFF
TRBV28	.	TRBJ1-3	.	TGTGCCAGCATTCCTAGTGCCGGGAACACTGGAAACACCATATATTTT	CASIPSAGNTGNTIYF
TRBV5-1	.	TRBJ2-5	.	TGCGCCAGCAGCTTGGCCGGCAGACAAGAGACCCAGTACTTC	CASSLAGRQETQYF
TRBV7-3	.	TRBJ2-3	.	TGTGCCAGCAGCTTAAGTGGGTCACGAGATACGCAGTATTTT	CASSLSGSRDTQYF
TRBV5-6	once	TRBJ1-3	.	TGTGCCAGCAGTTCGACCCTTTTTTCTGGAAACACCATATATTTT	CASSSTLFSGNTIYF
TRBV7-3	.	TRBJ2-3	.	TGTGCCAGCAGCTTAAGCGGGCTGGAGGGAGATACGCAGTATTTT	CASSLSGLEGDTQYF
TRBV7-3	.	TRBJ2-7	TRBD2	TGTGCCAGCAGCCCTGGACTAGCGGGAGAAGGTCACGAGCAGTACTTC	CASSPGLAGEGHEQYF
TRBV5-1	.	TRBJ2-3	.	TGCGCCAGCAGCTTGGACCAAAACGTGGATACGCAGTATTTT	CASSLDQNVDTQYF
TRBV30	.	TRBJ1-6	.	TGTGCCTGGGGCCGGGGGTCGAGAAATTCACCCCTCCACTTT	CAWGRGSRNSPLHF
TRBV6-6	.	TRBJ2-1	.	TGTGCCAGCACCCAAAGCTCCTACAATGAGCAGTTCTTC	CASTQSSYNEQFF
TRBV19	.	TRBJ1-1	TRBD1	TGTGCCACCAGACCGGGACAGGGGGCACCTGAAGCTTTCTTT	CATRPGQGAPEAFF
TRBV30	.	TRBJ1-2	.	TGTGCCTCTACAGGGAGTAAGTTGTATGGCTACACCTTC	CASTGSKLYGYTF
TRBV11-2	once	TRBJ2-7	.	TGTGCCAGCAGCTTAGACAGGGGGAGGGCGGGGGAGCAGTACTTC	CASSLDRGRAGEQYF
TRBV4-1	.	TRBJ2-7	TRBD1	TGCGCCAGCAGCCAAGGGACAGGGTTCTCCTACGAGCAGTACTTC	CASSQGTGFSYEQYF
TRBV7-6	.	TRBJ2-5	.	TGTGCCAGCAGCCTGACGGTAGTTCAGGAGACCCAGTACTTC	CASSLTVVQETQYF
TRBV30	once	TRBJ2-7	.	TGTGCCCATACAACCTCCTACGAGCAGTACTTC	CAHTTSYEQYF
TRBV6-1	once	TRBJ2-1	TRBD1	TGTGCCAGCAGTGCATGGGGACAGGGGTACAATGAGCAGTTCTTC	CASSAWGQGYNEQFF
TRBV18	.	TRBJ2-5	.	TGTGCCAGCTCACCACCGTCAGGGTTGTACCAAGAGACCCAGTACTTC	CASSPPSGLYQETQYF
TRBV6-6	few	TRBJ2-3	TRBD1	TGTGCCAGCAGCTCTGACAGGGGAACGCAGTATTTT	CASSSDRGTQYF
TRBV6-6	.	TRBJ1-3	.	TGTGCCAGCTCTGACAGAGGGGGCACCATATATTTT	CASSDRGGTIYF
TRBV29-1	.	TRBJ1-2	.	TGCAGCGTCGCCCCGCAGAGAGTTGCGGGCTACACCTTC	CSVAPQRVAGYTF
TRBV9	.	TRBJ2-6	.	TGTGCCAGCAGCTCTGGGGCGAGCTCTGGGGCCAACGTCCTGACTTTC	CASSSGASSGANVLTF
TRBV6-5	.	TRBJ2-7	TRBD2	TGTGCCAGCAGTTACTCGGCGGGAGGGCCGTACGAGCAGTACTTC	CASSYSAGGPYEQYF
TRBV28	.	TRBJ2-7	TRBD2	TGTGCCAGCAGTTCCCGGGGTAGCGGGACGTACTACGAGCAGTACTTC	CASSSRGSGTYYEQYF
TRBV28	.	TRBJ1-2	.	TGTGCCAGCAACCCGGCCAGGGGATTTAACTATGGCTACACCTTC	CASNPARGFNYGYTF